This T cell receptor (beta chain) was recorded in a study of OX40 agonist ivuxolimab in advanced cancers. General study findings and limits: Expanded clones belonging to CD8+ T cells outnumbered, on average, those of CD4+. Normalized T-cell clonal expansion was also low in a subset of nonresponders.

Comments on this clone: As yet, its antigen is unknown.

In germline, CDR1 is LGHNA, CDR2 YNFKEQ. V shed 3 bases and J shed 10 bases, with 10 bases lying between them. The CDR3 is made up of 13 amino acids. Profiled with immunoSEQ multiplex PCR; TCRdb holds only in-frame clones, not every one. Found here are about 64,000 clones, about 85% of them singletons; the top ten hold roughly 3.1%. The receptor was isolated from an adult with an advanced solid tumor such as melanoma, head and neck, liver or kidney cancer. The source was CD4+ or CD8+ T cells sorted from blood, collected in a trial of the OX40 agonist ivuxolimab. The chain is built from TRBV4-2 and TRBJ1-6; unclear D gene. DNA for the CDR3: TGTGCCAGCAGCCAGGACCTTGGGTCACCCCTCCACTTT. Its translation: CASSQDLGSPLHF.